The entry below gives a single T cell receptor beta chain sequence along with its context. Its antigen is not known. CDR1 DFQATT and CDR2 SNEGSKA come from the germline V gene (reference sequence). Deletions cut 4 bases from V and 0 bases from J, with 18 bases between. The CDR3 is made up of 16 amino acids. These data are taken from a study of blood T cells in healthy people across ages. Study observations and caveats: Estimates of diversity drawn from one million T cells were considered underestimates. There were more naive CD4+ cells and higher diversity in long-lived donors than in aged donors.

Together with a sample-barcoded 5' primer, a J-beta primer mix was included in a second PCR lasting about 7 to 11 cycles. CDR3-containing paired-end reads numbering at least 2.5 million came from each sample. TCRdb re-analysed the 5' RACE reads in MiXCR, keeping a single row per CDR3 protein. The repertoire consists of roughly 1.4 million distinct CDR3 sequences, with around 59% occurring once and the leading ten covering 5% to 7%. The rearrangement joins TRBV20-1 to TRBJ2-5; D call uncertain. This receptor was obtained from a man younger than 30 in good health. The sequenced material came from blood. As DNA, the CDR3 is TGCAGTGCTAAACTCCTCCCTTTCGGCTACCAAGAGACCCAGTACTTC. Amino acids: CSAKLLPFGYQETQYF.